What follows is one T cell receptor (beta chain) and its context. Its antigen remains unidentified. The length of the CDR3 is 14 residues. V was cut by 4 bases and J by 9 bases, with 18 bases left in between. From germline, CDR1 is MNHNY and CDR2 SVGAGI (reference sequence). The treatment was: oral pan-JAK inhibitor, 5-10 mg twice daily. It was from alopecia areata patients that lesional scalp punch biopsies and peripheral blood were collected. cDNA serving as the sequencing template came from extracted, reverse transcribed RNA. Method: immunoSEQ multiplex PCR; TCRdb's copy keeps in-frame clones and lacks some. The table lists 150,000 to 200,000 clones, less than 70% of them singletons. These data come from a study of CD8+ T cells in alopecia areata. Overall study: Patients in the treated group were given tofacitinib by mouth, 5 to 10 mg twice a day. Study-wide findings and caveats: Persistence in scalp and blood during tofacitinib was observed for many expanded lesional clones.

The sequence was collected from a human donor with alopecia areata. The starting material was CD4+ T cells sorted from blood, obtained around week 47, from a patient treated with tofacitinib. The chain employs TRBV6-6 and TRBJ2-5; D is possibly TRBD1 (6 bases). The chain's CDR3 is CASSSAGTSSSQYF. The CDR3 bases are TGTGCCAGCAGTTCCGCCGGGACATCCTCATCCCAGTACTTC.